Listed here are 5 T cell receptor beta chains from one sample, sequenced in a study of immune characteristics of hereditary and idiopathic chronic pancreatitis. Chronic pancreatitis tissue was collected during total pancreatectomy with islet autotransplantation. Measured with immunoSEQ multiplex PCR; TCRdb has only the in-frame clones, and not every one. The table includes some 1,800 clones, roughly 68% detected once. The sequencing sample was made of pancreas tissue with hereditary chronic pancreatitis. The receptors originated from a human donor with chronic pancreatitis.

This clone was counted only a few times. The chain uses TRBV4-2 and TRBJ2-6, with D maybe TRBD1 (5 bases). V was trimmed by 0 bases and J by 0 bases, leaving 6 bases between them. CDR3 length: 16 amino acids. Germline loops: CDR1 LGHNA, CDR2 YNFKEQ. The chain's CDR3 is CASSQDDSSGANVLTF. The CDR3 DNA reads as TGTGCCAGCAGCCAAGATGACAGCTCTGGGGCCAACGTCCTGACTTTC.

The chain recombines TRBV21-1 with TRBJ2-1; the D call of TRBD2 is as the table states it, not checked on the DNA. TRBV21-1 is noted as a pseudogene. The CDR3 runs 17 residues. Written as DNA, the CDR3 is TGTGCCAGCAGCAAAGTGAGGGGACTAGCGGATTCGAGGGAGCAGTTCTTC. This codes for CASSKVRGLADSREQFF.

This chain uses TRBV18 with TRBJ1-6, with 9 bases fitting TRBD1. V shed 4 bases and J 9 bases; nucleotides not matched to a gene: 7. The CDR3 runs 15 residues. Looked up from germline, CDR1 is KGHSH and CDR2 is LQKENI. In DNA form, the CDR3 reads TGTGCCAGCTCACGGACGGGACAGGGCTCTTCACCCCTCCACTTT. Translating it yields CASSRTGQGSSPLHF.

CDR3 DNA: TGTGCCAGTAGTTTAGGGGCGCGTGGCGAGCAGTACTTC. Translated, it gives CASSLGARGEQYF. This chain joins TRBV19 and TRBJ2-7; D might be TRBD1 (5 bases). This CDR3 contains 13 residues. Trimming stripped 5 bases from V and 6 bases from J, with 14 bases between. Germline assignment: CDR1 LNHDA and CDR2 SQIVND (reference sequence). Full variable domain (outside the CDR3, taken from reference TRBV19 and TRBJ2-7): DGGITQSPKYLFRKEGQNVTLSCEQNLNHDAMYWYRQDPGQGLRLIYYSQIVNDFQKGDIAEGYSVSREKKESFPLTVTSAQKNPTAFYLCASSLGARGEQYFGPGTRLTVT.

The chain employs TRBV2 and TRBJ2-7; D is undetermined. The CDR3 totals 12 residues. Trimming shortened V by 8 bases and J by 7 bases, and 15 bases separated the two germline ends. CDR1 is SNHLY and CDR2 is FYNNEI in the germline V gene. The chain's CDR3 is CASVEQFGEQYF. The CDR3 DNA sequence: TGTGCCAGCGTCGAACAGTTCGGAGAGCAGTACTTC.